These T cell receptor beta chains were read from a single sample in a study of T cell repertoires in cytomegalovirus infection. Antigens for these TCRs are unknown. TCRdb independently ran MiXCR on the reads; one entry per CDR3 protein. The sample comprises around 47,000 distinct CDR3 sequences, 15% to 20% of which are singletons, and around 77% rests with the top ten. The sample in question was CD8+ T cells from cultured PBMCs, obtained from culture after CMV antigen stimulation. The receptors were sampled from a human donor in good health (CMV status not recorded). Some clones in this sample may be carry-over from other donors' samples. The CDR3 runs from the conserved cysteine through the conserved F or W. Fields, in order: V gene, J gene, D gene, clone size, CDR3 protein, CDR3 DNA. D genes are given only for firm matches. The size of a clone is reported for some rows only, either as once, few or many, or as a class for expanded clones.

TRBV7-2	TRBJ2-1	NA	few	CASSLLDRLTSYNEQFF	TGTGCCAGCAGCTTGTTGGACAGACTGACCTCCTACAATGAGCAGTTCTTC
TRBV7-2	TRBJ2-3	NA	few	CVSSYGTGSSGDTQYF	TGTGTCAGCAGCTACGGGACGGGATCCTCCGGAGATACGCAGTATTTT
TRBV7-8	TRBJ2-7	NA	few	CASSLPAYEQYF	TGTGCCAGCAGCTTACCAGCCTACGAGCAGTACTTC
TRBV13	TRBJ2-3	NA	few	CASGVGSDTQYF	TGTGCCAGCGGGGTTGGCTCAGATACGCAGTATTTT
TRBV27	TRBJ2-7	NA	few	CASSFFRGPYEQYF	TGTGCCAGCAGTTTCTTCAGGGGACCCTACGAGCAGTACTTC
TRBV7-9	TRBJ2-7	TRBD1	NA	CASSLIPGQGGKGYEQYF	TGTGCCAGCAGCTTAATCCCGGGACAGGGCGGTAAAGGTTACGAGCAGTACTTC
TRBV7-6	TRBJ2-1	NA	NA	CASHPGTTSYNEQFF	TGTGCCAGTCATCCCGGCACAACCTCCTACAATGAGCAGTTCTTC
TRBV7-8	TRBJ1-4	NA	NA	CASSSSWGINEKLFF	TGTGCCAGCAGCTCATCCTGGGGGATTAATGAAAAACTGTTTTTT
TRBV27	TRBJ1-2	NA	NA	CASSLSLRGTYGYTF	TGTGCCAGCAGTTTAAGTTTGCGTGGGACCTATGGCTACACCTTC
TRBV19	TRBJ2-5	NA	NA	CASSIRVEETQYF	TGTGCCAGTAGTATTCGCGTTGAAGAGACCCAGTACTTC
TRBV6-5	TRBJ1-5	NA	NA	CASRDSGINQPQHF	TGTGCCAGCAGAGACAGTGGGATCAATCAGCCCCAGCATTTT
TRBV12-3/TRBV12-4	TRBJ1-2	NA	NA	CASSFNQGTMGYTF	TGTGCCAGCAGTTTCAATCAGGGGACAATGGGCTACACCTTC
TRBV6-2/TRBV6-3	TRBJ2-1	TRBD1	NA	CASSYQGEYNEQFF	TGTGCCAGCAGTTATCAGGGGGAGTACAATGAGCAGTTCTTC
TRBV6-1	TRBJ2-7	NA	few	CASIPPAGAYEQYF	TGTGCCAGCATCCCGCCGGCCGGAGCCTACGAGCAGTACTTC
TRBV27	TRBJ1-5	NA	NA	CASSSSVRGQPQHF	TGTGCCAGCAGCTCGTCCGTTCGGGGTCAGCCCCAGCATTTT
TRBV9	TRBJ2-1	NA	once	CASSPHTGDSYNEQFF	TGTGCCAGCAGCCCGCACACCGGAGACTCCTACAATGAGCAGTTCTTC
TRBV7-2	TRBJ1-6	TRBD1	NA	CASSRRTGEERSPLHF	TGTGCCAGCAGCCGCCGGACAGGGGAAGAACGTTCACCCCTCCACTTT
TRBV6-6	TRBJ2-1	NA	NA	CASSYSEEGEQFF	TGTGCCAGCAGTTACTCGGAGGAGGGCGAGCAGTTCTTC
TRBV7-8	TRBJ2-1	TRBD2	few	CASTEAGTSYNEQFF	TGTGCCAGCACCGAAGCGGGGACCTCCTACAATGAGCAGTTCTTC
TRBV6-2/TRBV6-3	TRBJ1-1	NA	NA	CASTHPRDSGTEAFF	TGTGCCAGCACCCACCCCCGGGATTCGGGCACTGAAGCTTTCTTT
TRBV6-2/TRBV6-3	TRBJ1-5	NA	few	CASSYPGTLNQPQHF	TGTGCCAGCAGTTACCCGGGGACCCTCAATCAGCCCCAGCATTTT
TRBV5-6	TRBJ1-5	NA	NA	CASSLSGNGNQPQHF	TGTGCCAGCAGCTTGTCGGGGAATGGCAATCAGCCCCAGCATTTT
TRBV12-3/TRBV12-4	TRBJ2-3	NA	NA	CASSTSWDTQYF	TGTGCCAGCAGCACGTCCTGGGATACGCAGTATTTT
TRBV7-2	TRBJ2-7	NA	NA	CASSLNRIYEQYF	TGTGCCAGCAGCTTAAACAGGATCTACGAGCAGTACTTC
TRBV7-2	TRBJ1-4	TRBD1	few	CASSFGQEGNEKLFF	TGTGCCAGCAGCTTCGGACAGGAGGGTAATGAAAAACTGTTTTTT
TRBV7-7	TRBJ2-1	TRBD2	NA	CASSSTSGGYNEQFF	TGTGCTAGCAGCTCGACTAGCGGGGGTTACAATGAGCAGTTCTTC
TRBV27	TRBJ1-5	NA	few	CASSLWPGNQPQHF	TGTGCCAGCAGTTTATGGCCAGGGAATCAGCCCCAGCATTTT